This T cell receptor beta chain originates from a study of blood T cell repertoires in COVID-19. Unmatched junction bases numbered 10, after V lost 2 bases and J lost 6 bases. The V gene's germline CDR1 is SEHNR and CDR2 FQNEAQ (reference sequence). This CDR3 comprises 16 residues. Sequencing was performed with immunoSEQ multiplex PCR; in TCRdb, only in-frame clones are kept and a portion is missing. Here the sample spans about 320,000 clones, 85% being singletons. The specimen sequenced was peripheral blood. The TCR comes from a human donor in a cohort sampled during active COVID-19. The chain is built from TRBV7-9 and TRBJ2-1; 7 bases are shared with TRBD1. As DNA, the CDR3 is TGTGCCAGCAGCTTAATCATCGACAGGGCAGTCAATGAGCAGTTCTTC. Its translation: CASSLIIDRAVNEQFF.